These 7 T cell receptor beta chains were sequenced from one sample in a study of blood T cell repertoires in COVID-19. Sequencing was performed with immunoSEQ multiplex PCR; in TCRdb, only in-frame clones are kept and a portion is missing. Of some 370,000 clones detected, about 90% appear once; the ten largest clones hold 8.5% to 12%. The sequencing input was peripheral blood. The receptors were gathered from a woman aged 30 to 39 with COVID-19, enrolled during active disease.

The chain links TRBV7-2 to TRBJ2-3, with 9 bases identical to TRBD1. V was pared by 5 bases and J by 0 bases, with 6 bases of the junction left unmatched. The CDR3 spans 16 residues. CDR1 is SGHTA and CDR2 is FQGNSA in the germline V gene. The CDR3 loop reads CASSPGTGSSTDTQYF. In nucleotides, the CDR3 is TGTGCCAGCAGCCCCGGGACAGGGTCTAGCACAGATACGCAGTATTTT.

This clone has just one count. This rearrangement joins TRBV24-1 to TRBJ2-1; D gene uncertain. Per the germline V gene, CDR1 is KGHDR and CDR2 is SFDVKD. The CDR3 sequence is 14 residues long. Trimming removed 1 base at V and 4 bases at J, with 7 bases between. CDR3 sequence (DNA): TGTGCCACCAGTGATTTACCAGATTACAATGAGCAGTTCTTC. Amino acid sequence: CATSDLPDYNEQFF.

The chain links TRBV29-1 to TRBJ2-7; weak D call: TRBD2 (5 bases). Trimming took off 4 bases at V and 1 base at J, with 11 bases between the two ends. CDR3 size: 13 residues. Germline V gives CDR1 SQVTM, CDR2 ANQGSEA. CDR3 coding DNA: TGCAGCGTTGGGGTCGGGGAGTCCTACGAGCAGTACTTC. It yields the protein CSVGVGESYEQYF.

The chain combines TRBV5-1 with TRBJ2-7; possible D gene TRBD1, 6 bases. The ends were cut back, 3 bases at V and 5 bases at J, with 12 bases in the middle. Germline V CDR1 and CDR2: SGHRS, YFSETQ. CDR3 length equals 13 residues. This CDR3 reads CASSYNRVDEQYF. CDR3 DNA: TGCGCCAGCAGCTACAACAGGGTGGACGAGCAGTACTTC.

The V gene is TRBV7-2, the J gene TRBJ1-1; D not certain. Trimming left V 5 bases short and J 0 bases short, with 7 bases between. The CDR3 sequence is 13 residues long. Germline V gives CDR1 SGHTA, CDR2 FQGNSA. The CDR3 sequence: CASSHKMNTEAFF. DNA of the CDR3: TGTGCCAGCAGCCACAAAATGAACACTGAAGCTTTCTTT.

The count of this clone is one. The chain is built from TRBV6-1 and TRBJ2-7; 8 bases agree with TRBD2. From germline, CDR1 is MNHNS and CDR2 SASEGT. Losses at the gene ends were 4 bases for V and 4 bases for J; bases not matched to a gene: 15. The CDR3 covers 17 residues. CDR3 bases: TGTGCCAGCAGTGGGATTGTTTCGGGACTAGGGGCTTACGAGCAGTACTTC. Its translation: CASSGIVSGLGAYEQYF.

This clone was seen only once. V and J are TRBV6-5 and TRBJ1-4, with D perhaps TRBD1 (6 bases). CDR1 MNHEY and CDR2 SVGAGI come from the germline V gene. The CDR3 spans 14 residues. Trimming took off 4 bases at V and 4 bases at J, with 10 bases between the two ends. Here the CDR3 DNA reads TGTGCCAGCAGTTTAGGCAGGGGTAATGAAAAACTGTTTTTT. As protein: CASSLGRGNEKLFF.